This T cell receptor beta chain was identified in a study of beta chain features in type 1 diabetes. Stem cell-like memory, regulatory, central memory and naive CD4+ cells were sorted via CD45RO/CCR7/CD25/CD127/CD95/CD27. All of the isolated RNA was reverse transcribed, so expressed TCRB transcripts were sequenced. The data were produced by immunoSEQ multiplex PCR, yet TCRdb's version contains in-frame clones alone and is incomplete. This repertoire shows about 360,000 clones, roughly 13% found once; its top ten account for roughly 0.017%. V was shortened by 4 bases and J by 5 bases, with 15 bases between the two germline ends. The CDR3 covers 14 residues. The germline CDR1 and CDR2 sequences are GTSNPN and SVGIG (reference sequence). In this sample, this clone turned up a few times.

This clonotype was sampled from a man younger than 30 in good health. The material sequenced was naive CD4+ T cells from blood. This chain links TRBV30 with TRBJ2-1; D might be TRBD2 (6 bases). DNA of the CDR3: TGTGCCTGGACAACCGGGAGACACGACAATGAGCAGTTCTTC. Amino acids: CAWTTGRHDNEQFF. Full variable domain (remainder filled in from reference TRBV30 and TRBJ2-1): SQTIHQWPATLVQPVGSPLSLECTVEGTSNPNLYWYRQAAGRGLQLLFYSVGIGQISSEVPQNLSASRPQDRQFILSSKKLLLSDSGFYLCAWTTGRHDNEQFFGPGTRLTVL.